The clone carrying this TCR beta chain was counted ten times or more. Its antigen is unknown. These data come from a study of identical twins. MiXCR, run by TCRdb on the 5' RACE reads, gives a single entry per CDR3 protein. The table has a few hundred thousand distinct CDR3 sequences, approximately 10% seen once; the top ten hold around 3.1%. Study outcomes and limitations: Excess sharing between twins was weaker in beta out-of-frame sequences.

Deletions cut 1 base from V and 9 bases from J, with 10 bases between. This CDR3 is built from 13 residues. The germline gives CDR1 MGHRA, CDR2 YSYEKL. These data were also filed under a second study, of yellow fever vaccine responses in identical twins. As that report states: Twins' T cell vaccine responses reportedly looked partly convergent, partly personalized.

Sequencing was carried out using PBMCs. The TCR comes from a woman under 30 in good health. V is TRBV4-1 and J is TRBJ1-5; D call uncertain. CDR3 protein: CASSQVGLGPQHF. CDR3 nucleotides: TGCGCCAGCAGCCAAGTCGGGTTAGGGCCCCAGCATTTT.